A selection of T cell receptor beta chains follows, all from one sample in a study of OX40 agonist ivuxolimab in advanced cancers. The protocol was immunoSEQ multiplex PCR, while the TCRdb copy is restricted to in-frame clones and leaves out a portion. The sample includes under 35,000 clones, 82% of them seen just once. The starting material was CD4+ or CD8+ T cells sorted from blood, obtained in a trial of the OX40 agonist ivuxolimab. The receptors were sampled from an adult with an advanced solid tumor such as melanoma, head and neck, liver or kidney cancer. Each CDR3 is given with its conserved first and last residue. The D gene is left open where the match is weak. Expanded clones are given a class, and other clones once, few, many or no size at all.

CDR3nt	CDR3aa	abundance	v_gene	j_gene	d_gene
TGTGCCAGCAGATCTGCCGGGACATCGGAGTACGAGCAGTACTTC	CASRSAGTSEYEQYF	NA	TRBV6-5	TRBJ2-7	NA
TGCGCCAGCAGCTCGGGACGCCCCCCCTACGAGCAGTACTTC	CASSSGRPPYEQYF	NA	TRBV5-1	TRBJ2-7	NA
TGTGCCAGCAGCGGGGGTTTAGGGCCCTATACGCAGTATTTT	CASSGGLGPYTQYF	once	TRBV9	TRBJ2-3	NA
TGCGCCAGCAGTCAACGGAACAGGATGAACTATGGCTACACCTTC	CASSQRNRMNYGYTF	NA	TRBV23-1	TRBJ1-2	NA
TGCGCCAGCAGCCAAGAGGGGACATCACCTTCAGAGACCCAGTACTTC	CASSQEGTSPSETQYF	NA	TRBV4-1	TRBJ2-5	NA
TGTGCCAGCAGCCCCAGTAGTGGAGGGGTCCGGGAGACCCAGTACTTC	CASSPSSGGVRETQYF	NA	TRBV7-9	TRBJ2-5	NA
TGTGCCAGCAGTTTAGGGTCGTTTCGAGGCAATCAGCCCCAGCATTTT	CASSLGSFRGNQPQHF	NA	TRBV28	TRBJ1-5	NA
TGTGCCAGCAGGGACGGGGCACAGGGGGAGCAGTACTTC	CASRDGAQGEQYF	NA	TRBV11-2	TRBJ2-7	TRBD1
TGCGCCAGCAGCACAGGGTCCCCAAACTATGGCTACACCTTC	CASSTGSPNYGYTF	once	TRBV5-1	TRBJ1-2	NA
TGTGCCAGCAGTGGGTCTTTCTCTGGGGCCAACGTCCTGACTTTC	CASSGSFSGANVLTF	NA	TRBV6-5	TRBJ2-6	NA
TGTGCCAGCAGCCGCAATCAGCCCCAGCATTTT	CASSRNQPQHF	NA	TRBV27	TRBJ1-5	NA
TGTGCCAGCAGTCAGGACAGGGGCGATGGCTACACCTTC	CASSQDRGDGYTF	NA	TRBV6-5	TRBJ1-2	TRBD1
TGTGCCAGCCTCGGACAGTTAAATGAAAAACTGTTTTTT	CASLGQLNEKLFF	NA	TRBV28	TRBJ1-4	NA
TGTGCCAGCAGCGCGGGACAGGGAAGGGAGACCCAGTACTTC	CASSAGQGRETQYF	NA	TRBV9	TRBJ2-5	TRBD1
TGTGCCAGCTGGGGGGGACAGCCGAATCAGCCCCAGCATTTT	CASWGGQPNQPQHF	NA	TRBV18	TRBJ1-5	TRBD1
TGTGCCAGCAGTCAGGACATACGCACAGATACGCAGTATTTT	CASSQDIRTDTQYF	NA	TRBV2	TRBJ2-3	NA
TGTGCCAGCAGCTTGGTTCAGGGTCCGAACACCGGGGAGCTGTTTTTT	CASSLVQGPNTGELFF	NA	TRBV5-5	TRBJ2-2	NA
TGTGCCAGCAGCCCGGCGACTAGCGGGATCTCCTACGAGCAGTACTTC	CASSPATSGISYEQYF	few	TRBV7-9	TRBJ2-7	TRBD2
TGTGCCAGCAGTAAGGACCAGGCCCGTGGTCAGCCCCAGCATTTT	CASSKDQARGQPQHF	NA	TRBV6-1	TRBJ1-5	NA